The 20 T cell receptor beta chains presented below share a single source sample, sequenced in a study of blood T cells in healthy people across ages. Through a sample-barcoded 5' primer and a J-beta primer mix, a second PCR was run for roughly 6 to 12 cycles. TCRdb re-called the 5' RACE reads through MiXCR, storing one row per CDR3 protein. The table has just under 900,000 distinct CDR3 sequences, 29% seen once. What was sequenced was blood. These receptors originate from a woman at least 80 years old in good health.

This clonotype was observed a few times. The rearrangement uses TRBV25-1 and TRBJ1-2; 9 nucleotides line up with TRBD1. Per germline, CDR1 MGHDK and CDR2 SYGVNS. The V gene end was trimmed by 8 bases and the J gene end by 8 bases; junction bases not matched to a gene: 15. The CDR3 has 15 amino acids. The DNA of the CDR3 is TGTGCCAGCTCTTCCCCGGGACAGGGTAAAATAGGCTACACCTTC. It specifies CASSSPGQGKIGYTF.

The chain joins TRBV9 to TRBJ2-5; 7 bases are a match to TRBD1. The J call is uncertain, as TRBJ2-7 better fits the DNA end. This CDR3 spans 13 amino acids. The germline V gene has CDR1 SGDLS and CDR2 YYNGEE. The CDR3 region is CASSGQGRNEQYF. The DNA for the CDR3 is TGTGCCAGCAGCGGACAGGGCCGCAACGAGCAGTACTTC.

The chain uses TRBV5-4 and TRBJ2-7, with 9 bases identical to TRBD2. Germline V gene sequence: CDR1 SGHNT, CDR2 YYREEE (reference sequence). J gave up 4 bases and V 5 bases, and 4 bases lay outside the gene matches. The length of the CDR3 is 13 residues. CDR3 bases: TGTGCCAGCAGTGCTAGCGGGACGTACGAGCAGTACTTC. Its translation is CASSASGTYEQYF. The full variable domain, in which reference TRBV5-4 and TRBJ2-7 provide the parts outside the CDR3, is ETGVTQSPTHLIKTRGQQVTLRCSSQSGHNTVSWYQQALGQGPQFIFQYYREEENGRGNFPPRFSGLQFPNYSSELNVNALELDDSALYLCASSASGTYEQYFGPGTRLTVT.

Remarks on this clonotype: A read error is possible here, since a much larger clone lies one base away. This chain uses TRBV7-2 with TRBJ2-7; D is ambiguous. Germline CDR1 SGHTA, CDR2 FQGNSA. V lost 0 bases, J lost 6 bases, and 15 bases lay in between. This CDR3 has 15 amino acids. In nucleotides, the CDR3 is TGTGCCAGCAGCTTAGCGAAGCAGACGCGGCGCGAGCAGTACTTC. Protein sequence: CASSLAKQTRREQYF.

The chain couples TRBV15 to TRBJ1-5, with TRBD1 matching 7 bases. V was pared by 0 bases and J by 5 bases, with 19 bases of the junction left unmatched. CDR3 length: 20 residues. Germline V gene lookup returns CDR1 LNHNV and CDR2 YYDKDF (reference sequence). This CDR3 is CATSRDPQTGRGLRYQPQHF. Written as DNA, the CDR3 is TGTGCCACCAGCAGAGATCCTCAGACAGGGAGGGGGCTAAGGTATCAGCCCCAGCATTTT.

This clonotype was counted at least ten times. The chain uses TRBV5-1 and TRBJ2-6, with a tentative D call TRBD1 (6 bases). V was pared by 1 base and J by 0 bases, with 17 bases between. This CDR3 has 19 amino acids. Germline V gene lookup returns CDR1 SGHRS and CDR2 YFSETQ. CDR3 nucleotides: TGCGCCAGCAGCTTGATACCAGGGGACCTCCTCTCTGGGGCCAACGTCCTGACTTTC. Translated: CASSLIPGDLLSGANVLTF.

V and J are TRBV19 and TRBJ1-5, with 7 positions matching TRBD1. The CDR3 runs 13 residues. Per germline, CDR1 LNHDA and CDR2 SQIVND (reference sequence). V lost 9 bases to trimming and J lost 7 bases; unmatched junction nucleotides: 9. Here the CDR3 DNA reads TGTGCCAGCGAGGGACAGCGGTTCCAGCCCCAGCATTTT. Protein: CASEGQRFQPQHF.

The V and J genes are TRBV20-1 and TRBJ1-2, with D hard to call. CDR1 and CDR2 from the germline V gene are DFQATT and SNEGSKA (reference sequence). The CDR3 has 13 residues. Deletions cut 5 bases from V and 0 bases from J, with 10 bases between. In DNA form, the CDR3 reads TGCAGTGCTGGGCAAACTTCTAACTATGGCTACACCTTC. Translated: CSAGQTSNYGYTF.

This clonotype was recorded a few times. The chain has TRBV2 and TRBJ2-7, with a tentative D call TRBD2 (6 bases). V lost 7 bases, J lost 6 bases, and 19 bases lay in between. The CDR3 is made up of 14 amino acids. CDR1 and CDR2 (germline): SNHLY, FYNNEI. CDR3 residues: CASKPGLGPGEQYF. In DNA, the CDR3 is TGTGCCAGCAAACCGGGACTCGGGCCCGGCGAGCAGTACTTC.

This clonotype has just a few counts. The chain combines TRBV5-6 with TRBJ2-6; 10 bases are a match to TRBD1. J was trimmed by 1 base and V by 3 bases; bases with no gene match: 4. CDR1 and CDR2 from the germline V gene are SGHDT and YYEEEE. The CDR3 covers 17 residues. CDR3 nucleotide sequence: TGTGCCAGCAGCTCGACAGGGGGCGCGTCTGGGGCCAACGTCCTGACTTTC. This sequence encodes CASSSTGGASGANVLTF.

This clonotype was recorded many times. This chain links TRBV20-1 with TRBJ2-7; a weak D match, TRBD1 (6 bases). The germline V gene encodes CDR1 DFQATT and CDR2 SNEGSKA (reference sequence). CDR3 length equals 16 residues. V was cut by 5 bases and J by 4 bases, with 24 bases left in between. The DNA for the CDR3 is TGCAGTGCTCGGCTCGCCCGGGACACGTTGTTATACGAGCAGTACTTC. This codes for CSARLARDTLLYEQYF.

The table lists this clonotype with many counts. CDR3 in amino acids: CASSPTGLPLGRETQYF. For the CDR3, the DNA is TGTGCCAGCAGCCCGACCGGCCTTCCTTTGGGTCGAGAGACCCAGTACTTC. The chain recombines TRBV7-9 with TRBJ2-5; no reliable D call. CDR1 and CDR2 from the germline V gene are SEHNR and FQNEAQ (reference sequence). The CDR3 consists of 17 residues. Trimming removed 5 bases at V and 4 bases at J, with 23 bases between.

This clonotype was picked up one time. At one end, the junction sequence differs from germline, possibly due to a read error. This chain uses TRBV11-3 with TRBJ2-5, with D maybe TRBD2 (7 bases). Germline assignment: CDR1 SGHNT and CDR2 YENEEA. The CDR3 consists of 17 residues. The CDR3 spells CASSIGFGGQNQGTQYF. The CDR3 region has the DNA TGTGCCAGCAGCATAGGCTTCGGGGGGCAGAACCAAGGGACCCAGTACTTC.

This clonotype was seen a handful of times. It may be a read error: a sequence one base away is much more abundant. The V call is TRBV29-1, the J call TRBJ2-3; D tentatively fits TRBD1 or TRBD2 (5 bases each). Germline V gene lookup returns CDR1 SQVTM and CDR2 ANQGSEA. The CDR3 is made up of 14 amino acids. The CDR3, as DNA: TGCAGCGTCAATAAATTGTCTAGCACAGGTACGCAGTATTTT. This gives the protein CSVNKLSSTGTQYF.

Regarding this clonotype: It may be a read error: a sequence one base away is much more abundant. This chain joins TRBV5-1 and TRBJ1-6; no clear D gene. Germline CDR1 is SGHRS and CDR2 is YFSETQ. The CDR3 runs to 16 residues. Here the CDR3 reads CASSLDGSSYNSHLHF. CDR3 coding DNA: TGCGCCAGCAGCTTGGACGGGAGCTCCTATAATTCACACCTCCACTTT.

The chain links TRBV7-2 to TRBJ1-4, with 9 bases that match TRBD1. The J segment lost 0 bases and the V segment lost 5 bases, leaving 10 bases of the junction unmatched. Per the germline V gene, CDR1 is SGHTA and CDR2 is FQGNSA. The CDR3 consists of 18 residues. The chain's CDR3 is CASSPGQGRGATNEKLFF. DNA for the CDR3: TGTGCCAGCAGCCCCGGACAGGGGAGGGGTGCAACTAATGAAAAACTGTTTTTT.

This clonotype was recorded many times. The chain links TRBV27 to TRBJ2-7, with D possibly TRBD2 on 6 matching bases. The CDR3 is 15 amino acids. The V gene's germline CDR1 is MNHEY and CDR2 SMNVEV (reference sequence). V dropped 6 bases and J dropped 1 base, with 16 bases sitting between them. CDR3 residues: CASSYGGVRSYEQYF. The DNA for the CDR3 is TGTGCCAGCAGCTACGGCGGGGTAAGGTCCTACGAGCAGTACTTC.

This clonotype was seen many times. This chain uses TRBV10-3 with TRBJ1-2, with TRBD1 matching 9 bases. The germline gives CDR1 ENHRY, CDR2 SYGVKD. V dropped 7 bases and J dropped 3; count of bases not matched to a gene: 3. This CDR3 comprises 13 residues. DNA for the CDR3: TGTGCCATCACCGGGGACAGGGACTATGGCTACACCTTC. It specifies CAITGDRDYGYTF.

This clonotype appeared many times. The chain joins TRBV20-1 to TRBJ2-7, with D perhaps TRBD1 (6 bases). V was shortened by 0 bases and J by 2 bases, with 8 bases between the two germline ends. This CDR3 is 13 amino acids long. Looked up from germline, CDR1 is DFQATT and CDR2 is SNEGSKA (reference sequence). This CDR3 is CSARDGTTYEQYF. The CDR3 DNA is TGCAGTGCTAGAGATGGGACAACCTACGAGCAGTACTTC.

This clonotype appeared a few times. The V gene is TRBV9, the J gene TRBJ2-6; D gene unclear. This CDR3 is built from 16 residues. Trimming removed 4 bases at V and 1 base at J, with 12 bases between. Germline-derived CDR1 and CDR2 are SGDLS and YYNGEE. The CDR3 here is CASSPLSGSGANVLTF. Written as DNA, the CDR3 is TGTGCCAGCAGCCCCCTTTCTGGGTCTGGGGCCAACGTCCTGACTTTC. Full variable domain (missing parts from reference TRBV9 and TRBJ2-6): DSGVTQTPKHLITATGQRVTLRCSPRSGDLSVYWYQQSLDQGLQFLIQYYNGEERAKGNILERFSAQQFPDLHSELNLSSLELGDSALYFCASSPLSGSGANVLTFGAGSRLTVL.